These T cell receptor beta chains were read from a single sample in a study of T cell changes during pregnancy in multiple sclerosis. Data came from immunoSEQ multiplex PCR; TCRdb stores just in-frame clones and leaves some out. The sample comprises around 30,000 clones, roughly nine tenths of which are singletons, and about 10% rests with the top ten. Sample: CD8+ T cells from peripheral blood mononuclear cells, taken in the second trimester of pregnancy. The receptor set was obtained from a female donor with multiple sclerosis, enrolled in a pregnancy study. Both conserved end residues are trimmed from each CDR3. The order of the fields is V gene, clone size, J gene, CDR3 protein. Clone sizes are given selectively: once, few, many, or a class where the clone is expanded.

v_gene: TRBV6-1
abundance: NA
j_gene: TRBJ2-1
CDR3aa: ASSERGQDLLEQF

v_gene: TRBV9
abundance: NA
j_gene: TRBJ1-2
CDR3aa: ASSEEGQSNYGYT

v_gene: TRBV28
abundance: NA
j_gene: TRBJ1-1
CDR3aa: ASSLGSTGMNTEAF

v_gene: TRBV7-6
abundance: NA
j_gene: TRBJ2-1
CDR3aa: ASSLGGGGFNYNEQF

v_gene: TRBV6-1
abundance: NA
j_gene: TRBJ2-7
CDR3aa: ASSEVRGWNEQY

v_gene: TRBV9
abundance: NA
j_gene: TRBJ2-3
CDR3aa: ASSVEAFVADTQY

v_gene: TRBV4-1
abundance: NA
j_gene: TRBJ1-5
CDR3aa: ASSQVPQGRQPQH

v_gene: TRBV9
abundance: few
j_gene: TRBJ1-6
CDR3aa: ASSAGYSPLH

v_gene: TRBV29-1
abundance: NA
j_gene: TRBJ1-1
CDR3aa: SVAGQRNTEAF

v_gene: TRBV7-9
abundance: NA
j_gene: TRBJ2-3
CDR3aa: ASSHSGGTDTQY

v_gene: TRBV6-5
abundance: NA
j_gene: TRBJ2-7
CDR3aa: ASRSPTGEQY

v_gene: TRBV5-6
abundance: NA
j_gene: TRBJ1-1
CDR3aa: ASSSRQGAEAF

v_gene: TRBV21-1
abundance: NA
j_gene: TRBJ2-4
CDR3aa: ASSKGLPLNIQY

v_gene: TRBV7-9
abundance: few
j_gene: TRBJ1-3
CDR3aa: ASSGGPSGNTIY

v_gene: TRBV2
abundance: NA
j_gene: TRBJ2-7
CDR3aa: ASSLSMNRYEQY

v_gene: TRBV15
abundance: NA
j_gene: TRBJ1-1
CDR3aa: ATGRVAAEAF

v_gene: TRBV27
abundance: NA
j_gene: TRBJ2-1
CDR3aa: ASSSSTGEVNNEQF

v_gene: TRBV4-1
abundance: NA
j_gene: TRBJ2-1
CDR3aa: ASSQRGRLGGSYNEQF

v_gene: TRBV5-1
abundance: NA
j_gene: TRBJ2-1
CDR3aa: ASSAGNTGAPYNEQF

v_gene: TRBV6-1
abundance: NA
j_gene: TRBJ1-2
CDR3aa: ASSEGGAYGYT

v_gene: TRBV28
abundance: NA
j_gene: TRBJ2-2
CDR3aa: ASSSGQADTGELF

v_gene: TRBV30
abundance: NA
j_gene: TRBJ2-7
CDR3aa: AWKKAGGLREQY

v_gene: TRBV28
abundance: NA
j_gene: TRBJ1-1
CDR3aa: ASSLRYQGNTEAF

v_gene: TRBV6-1
abundance: NA
j_gene: TRBJ2-5
CDR3aa: ASSGWTVQETQY

v_gene: TRBV13
abundance: NA
j_gene: TRBJ2-5
CDR3aa: ASSSDYQETQY

v_gene: TRBV4-2
abundance: NA
j_gene: TRBJ1-2
CDR3aa: ASSPSSGTGARYT

v_gene: TRBV19
abundance: NA
j_gene: TRBJ2-1
CDR3aa: ASSPRGGDEQF

v_gene: TRBV9
abundance: NA
j_gene: TRBJ2-2
CDR3aa: ASSVSSSGSNTGELF

v_gene: TRBV19
abundance: NA
j_gene: TRBJ2-7
CDR3aa: ASSQGFRYEQY

v_gene: TRBV10-1
abundance: NA
j_gene: TRBJ2-2
CDR3aa: ASSDSTSGNTGELF

v_gene: TRBV7-9
abundance: few
j_gene: TRBJ1-2
CDR3aa: ASSSEEAYGYT

v_gene: TRBV29-1
abundance: NA
j_gene: TRBJ2-2
CDR3aa: SARTGTGELF

v_gene: TRBV9
abundance: NA
j_gene: TRBJ2-3
CDR3aa: ASSEGWTADTQY

v_gene: TRBV5-4
abundance: NA
j_gene: TRBJ2-3
CDR3aa: ASSRRQGSDTQY

v_gene: TRBV11-3
abundance: NA
j_gene: TRBJ2-3
CDR3aa: ASSRSGRLNTQY

v_gene: TRBV7-6
abundance: NA
j_gene: TRBJ2-2
CDR3aa: ASSHSRDRGFTGELF

v_gene: TRBV6-1
abundance: NA
j_gene: TRBJ1-2
CDR3aa: ASSELDSYGYT

v_gene: TRBV13
abundance: few
j_gene: TRBJ2-7
CDR3aa: ASSSPYEQY

v_gene: TRBV7-9
abundance: few
j_gene: TRBJ1-1
CDR3aa: ASSFRDRGLNTEAF

v_gene: TRBV2
abundance: NA
j_gene: TRBJ2-3
CDR3aa: ASKQARTDTQY

v_gene: TRBV28
abundance: NA
j_gene: TRBJ2-7
CDR3aa: ASSPERGSYEQY

v_gene: TRBV7-8
abundance: NA
j_gene: TRBJ1-2
CDR3aa: ASSLGPGSYGYT